The rows below give T cell receptor beta chains drawn from one sample of a study of tumor-infiltrating lymphocytes in primary liver carcinoma. From the multiplex PCR reads, TCRdb called clonotypes with MiXCR, one entry per CDR3 protein. The table shows a few hundred thousand distinct CDR3 sequences, with 58% occurring only once. The material sequenced was peripheral blood. These receptors all come from a woman in her twenties or thirties with primary liver carcinoma and hepatitis B virus infection. CDR3s include the opening cysteine and the closing phenylalanine or tryptophan. A D gene is named only where the DNA matches it firmly. Clone size is shown for a subset of rows, as once, few, many or a class of expanded clone.

>TRBV30|.|TRBJ1-5|.
CAWSREKNQPQHF
TGTGCCTGGAGTAGGGAGAAGAATCAGCCCCAGCATTTT
>TRBV24-1|.|TRBJ2-7|once
CATSDHGGDSPAQQYF
TGTGCCACCAGTGACCACGGGGGGGACAGCCCCGCTCAGCAGTACTTC
>TRBV5-4|TRBD1|TRBJ2-2|few
CASSLLGQGNTGELFF
TGTGCCAGTAGCTTGTTGGGACAGGGGAACACCGGGGAGCTGTTTTTT
>TRBV28|.|TRBJ1-2|.
CASRGTGPNYGYTF
TGTGCCAGCAGGGGAACAGGGCCCAACTATGGCTACACCTTC
>TRBV6-2/TRBV6-3|.|TRBJ2-7|many
CASSWGLYEQYF
TGTGCCAGCAGTTGGGGACTCTACGAGCAGTACTTC
>TRBV29-1|.|TRBJ2-3|once
CSVEGSIYTDTQYF
TGCAGCGTTGAGGGGAGTATCTACACAGATACGCAGTATTTT
>TRBV6-5|.|TRBJ2-5|.
CASSYSGVGGETQYF
TGTGCCAGCAGTTACTCGGGGGTAGGAGGAGAGACCCAGTACTTC
>TRBV12-3/TRBV12-4|.|TRBJ2-3|many
CASSSRAQGDTQYF
TGTGCCAGCAGCTCGCGCGCCCAAGGTGATACGCAGTATTTT
>TRBV14|.|TRBJ2-4|once
CVSSPTGLAKNIQYF
TGTGTCAGCAGCCCCACAGGTCTTGCCAAAAACATTCAGTACTTC
>TRBV11-2|TRBD2|TRBJ2-3|many
CASSFTWTPTSGGTDTQYF
TGTGCCAGCAGCTTTACTTGGACCCCGACTAGCGGAGGCACAGATACGCAGTATTTT
>TRBV28|.|TRBJ2-7|.
CASSPTEDRSYEQYF
TGTGCCAGCAGCCCAACCGAGGATCGGTCTTACGAGCAGTACTTC
>TRBV5-4|.|TRBJ2-2|.
CASNLQGYTGELFF
TGTGCCAGCAATTTACAGGGCTACACCGGGGAGCTGTTTTTT
>TRBV5-4|.|TRBJ1-2|few
CASSLSRRGIRSGYTF
TGTGCCAGCAGCTTGAGTAGGCGGGGCATCAGATCTGGCTACACCTTC
>TRBV5-6|TRBD1|TRBJ2-7|.
CASSLGQYSYEEYF
TGTGCCAGCAGTTTGGGACAGTATTCCTACGAGGAGTACTTC
>TRBV4-2|.|TRBJ2-1|many
CASSQAPGEETLKNEQFF
TGTGCCAGCAGCCAAGCCCCCGGGGAGGAGACATTGAAAAATGAGCAGTTCTTC
>TRBV10-3|.|TRBJ1-1|few
CAIRTGSGVPSEAFF
TGTGCCATCAGGACGGGGTCAGGGGTCCCCTCTGAAGCTTTCTTT
>TRBV4-3|.|TRBJ2-1|.
CASSHTELINGQFF
TGCGCCAGCAGCCACACAGAGCTGATCAATGGGCAGTTCTTC
>TRBV28|.|TRBJ2-1|few
CATLSKGISYNEQFF
TGTGCCACCCTATCCAAAGGGATCTCCTACAATGAGCAGTTCTTC
>TRBV6-6|TRBD1|TRBJ2-7|.
CANSYWGQGPYEQYF
TGTGCCAACAGTTACTGGGGACAGGGGCCCTACGAGCAGTACTTC
>TRBV5-4|TRBD2|TRBJ2-1|few
CASSFRGGHNEQFF
TGTGCCAGCAGCTTTCGGGGGGGCCACAATGAGCAGTTCTTC
>TRBV30|.|TRBJ2-3|.
CAWSEGATDTQYF
TGTGCCTGGAGTGAAGGAGCGACCGATACGCAGTATTTT
>TRBV4-1|.|TRBJ2-7|.
CASSLLADGVSSYEQYF
TGCGCCAGCAGCCTTCTCGCGGACGGGGTGAGCTCCTACGAGCAGTACTTC
>TRBV28|.|TRBJ2-7|.
CASSFQGVYEQYF
TGTGCCAGCAGTTTCCAGGGAGTCTACGAGCAGTACTTC
>TRBV10-2|.|TRBJ2-3|.
CASSKDTQYF
TGCGCCAGCAGTAAAGATACGCAGTATTTT
>TRBV28|.|TRBJ1-5|.
CASRSGQISNQPQHF
TGTGCCAGCAGGTCAGGACAGATAAGCAATCAGCCCCAGCATTTT
>TRBV29-1|TRBD2|TRBJ2-7|many
CSAKTSGSLNEQYF
TGCAGCGCAAAGACTAGCGGGAGTCTCAACGAGCAGTACTTC
>TRBV6-5|TRBD1|TRBJ2-7|once
CASSYSGTVSYKQYF
TGTGCAAGCAGTTACTCCGGGACAGTGAGCTACAAGCAGTACTTC
>TRBV5-1|TRBD1|TRBJ1-1|once
CASSWGTGKRYTEAFF
TGCGCCAGCAGCTGGGGGACAGGTAAACGTTACACTGAAGCTTTCTTT
>TRBV11-2|.|TRBJ2-1|.
CASRPDIYNEQFF
TGTGCCAGCAGGCCTGACATATACAATGAGCAGTTCTTC
>TRBV4-3|.|TRBJ1-4|.
CASSQSEHGREKLFF
TGCGCCAGCAGCCAATCAGAGCACGGTCGCGAAAAACTGTTTTTT
>TRBV6-1|.|TRBJ1-2|once
CTSSQGLYGYTF
TGTACCAGCAGTCAGGGACTCTATGGCTACACCTTC
>TRBV7-9|TRBD1|TRBJ1-1|.
CASSLSDWTGVLF
TGTGCCAGCAGCTTAAGTGATTGGACAGGGGTCCTCTTT
>TRBV29-1|TRBD1|TRBJ2-1|.
CSTGTGSSNEQFF
TGCAGCACTGGGACAGGGTCATCGAATGAGCAGTTCTTC
>TRBV4-2|TRBD1|TRBJ2-4|.
CTSSQDGTGGNIQYF
TGTACCAGCAGCCAAGATGGCACAGGGGGAAACATTCAGTACTTC